This entry is about one T cell receptor (beta chain). Its antigen is currently unknown. This record belongs to a study of OX40 agonist ivuxolimab in advanced cancers. Study background: Patients in dose escalation had liver, melanoma, kidney or head and neck cancers. In three patients, partial responses were observed, one with hepatocellular carcinoma and two with cutaneous melanoma.

Points from the study as a whole: At doses 0.1 to 3.0 mg/kg, CD4+ and CD8+ clones expanded.

The CDR3 has 16 residues. The germline V gene encodes CDR1 SGHTA and CDR2 FQGNSA. After removal of 5 bases from V and 5 bases from J, the junction contained 6 bases not matched to a gene. TCRdb keeps only in-frame clones here, not all; method: immunoSEQ multiplex PCR. This table has roughly 66,000 clones, 75% to 90% appearing once. The V and J genes are TRBV7-2 and TRBJ2-5; 15 positions agree with TRBD2. The sequence derives from an adult with an advanced solid tumor such as melanoma, head and neck, liver or kidney cancer. Sequencing used CD4+ or CD8+ T cells sorted from blood, obtained in a trial of the OX40 agonist ivuxolimab. The CDR3 region is CASSKGLAGGLETQYF. The CDR3 nucleotides are TGTGCCAGCAGCAAGGGACTAGCGGGAGGTCTTGAGACCCAGTACTTC.